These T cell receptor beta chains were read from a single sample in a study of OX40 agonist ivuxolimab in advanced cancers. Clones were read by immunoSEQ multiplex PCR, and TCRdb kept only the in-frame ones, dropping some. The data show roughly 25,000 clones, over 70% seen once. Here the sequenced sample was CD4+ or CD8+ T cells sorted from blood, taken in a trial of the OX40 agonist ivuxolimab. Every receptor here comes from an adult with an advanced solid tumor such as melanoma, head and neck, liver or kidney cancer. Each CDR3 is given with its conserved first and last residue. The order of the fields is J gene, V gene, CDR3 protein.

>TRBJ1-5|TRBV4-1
CASSHLDRGYDQPQHF
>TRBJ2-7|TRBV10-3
CAISSTGEVSYEQYF
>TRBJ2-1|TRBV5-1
CATSRGTSGGASQFF
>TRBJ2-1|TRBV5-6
CASSSLALAGIYNEQFF
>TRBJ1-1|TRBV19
CASMDRGLNTEAFF
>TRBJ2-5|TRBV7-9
CASSQRLAGGPLETQYF
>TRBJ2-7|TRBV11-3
CASSLGQGPAYEQYF
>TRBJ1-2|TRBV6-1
CASSEGGAGGNRYGYTF
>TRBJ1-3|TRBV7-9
CASSSSNGNTIYF
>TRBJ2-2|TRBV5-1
CASRGGDTGELFF
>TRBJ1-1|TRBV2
CASNKGPGNPARGAEAFF
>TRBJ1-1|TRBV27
CASSLGPTMNTEAFF
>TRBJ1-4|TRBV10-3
CAISDYGSLNEKLFF
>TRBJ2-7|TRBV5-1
CASSLRGPNYEQYF
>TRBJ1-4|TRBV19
CASSRPRGRDFGEKLFF
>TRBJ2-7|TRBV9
CASSVEQGYGEQYF
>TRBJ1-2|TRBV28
CASSSTGGGPGYTF
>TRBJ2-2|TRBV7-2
CASSFGTGVTGELFF
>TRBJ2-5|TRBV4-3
CASSQDVPGQVYGETQYF
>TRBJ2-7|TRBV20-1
CSAPRGYEQYF
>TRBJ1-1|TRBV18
CASSLQGQSEAFF
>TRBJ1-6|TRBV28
CASSLGQGRSPLHF
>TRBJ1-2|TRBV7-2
CASSLGGIHNYGYTF
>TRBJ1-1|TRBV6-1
CASRPPGEAFF
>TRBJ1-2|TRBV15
CATSETNYGYTF
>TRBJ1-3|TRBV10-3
CAISKTGDNGNTIYF
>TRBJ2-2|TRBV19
CASSILTGRTNTGELFF
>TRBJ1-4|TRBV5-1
CASSFQGQGNEKLFF
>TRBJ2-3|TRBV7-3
CASSFEAGRPVSTDTQYF
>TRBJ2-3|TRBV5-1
CASTESGGSSTDTQYF
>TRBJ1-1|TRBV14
CASSQGLLVTEAFF
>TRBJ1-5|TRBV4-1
CASSHLDGGNQPQHF
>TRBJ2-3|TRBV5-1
CASRVEGASTDTQYF
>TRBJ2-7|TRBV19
CASAYSLDRSHEQYF
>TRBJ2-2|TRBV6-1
CASMLAGANTGELFF
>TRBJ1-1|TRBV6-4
CARLARSGFGTEAFF
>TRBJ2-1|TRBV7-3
CASSLTGGEYNEQFF
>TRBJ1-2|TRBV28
CASSYGLNYGYTF
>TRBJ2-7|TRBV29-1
CSVEGRSQEQYF
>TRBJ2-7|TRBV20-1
CSADTSDEQYF
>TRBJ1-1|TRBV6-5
CASTGGQRNTEAFF
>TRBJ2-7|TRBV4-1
CASSQDLDPFGRSEQYF
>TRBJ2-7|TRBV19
CASSRGTLPSSYEQYF
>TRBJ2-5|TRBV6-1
CASSVLGLAGQETQYF
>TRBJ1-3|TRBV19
CASSIGTERNTIYF
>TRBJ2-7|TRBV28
CASSLEYLPQGEQYF
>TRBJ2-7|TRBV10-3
CAIGTASYEQYF
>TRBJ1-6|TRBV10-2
CASGTAADSPLHF
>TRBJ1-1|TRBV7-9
CASSLPLGLKAEAFF
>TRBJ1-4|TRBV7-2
CASSLKQGGHEKLFF
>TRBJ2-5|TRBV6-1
CASSVFGGGQTMKETQYF
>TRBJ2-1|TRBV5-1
CASSLEGHKGGEQFF
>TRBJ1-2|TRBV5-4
CASSLGTSSNYGYTF
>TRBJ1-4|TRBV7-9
CASSRDRSLAKLFF
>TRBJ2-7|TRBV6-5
CASNLQGIEYF
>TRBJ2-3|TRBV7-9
CASSLARGMADTQYF
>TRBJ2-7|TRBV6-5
CASRTGRLASHEQYF
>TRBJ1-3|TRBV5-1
CASSLGGSGNTIYF
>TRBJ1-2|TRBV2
CASSDGDRDYYGYTF